A selection of T cell receptor beta chains follows, all from one sample in a study of CD8+ T cells in alopecia areata. Profiling relied on immunoSEQ multiplex PCR, and the TCRdb table lists in-frame clones only, not all of them. The table lists over 200,000 clones, 50% to 70% of them singletons. The sequences come from CD4+ T cells sorted from blood, collected at week 0. These receptors were obtained from a human donor with alopecia areata. Each CDR3 is given with its conserved first and last residue. The order of the fields is V gene, clone size, J gene, D gene, CDR3 protein, CDR3 DNA. D genes are given only for firm matches. The size of a clone is reported for some rows only, either as once, few or many, or as a class for expanded clones.

TRBV4-1	.	TRBJ1-2	.	CASSQDGAGVGYTF	TGCGCCAGCAGCCAAGATGGGGCAGGGGTTGGCTACACCTTC
TRBV23-1	.	TRBJ1-1	TRBD1	CASGPTGRGTEAFF	TGCGCCAGCGGACCGACAGGGAGAGGCACTGAAGCTTTCTTT
TRBV7-6	.	TRBJ2-7	.	CASSHTTYGQYF	TGTGCCAGCAGCCATACGACGTACGGGCAGTACTTC
TRBV30	.	TRBJ2-1	TRBD2	CAWLPRVPGLAGGSYNEQFF	TGTGCCTGGTTACCTCGGGTCCCGGGACTAGCGGGAGGGTCCTACAATGAGCAGTTCTTC
TRBV19	.	TRBJ2-6	.	CASREEAGANVLTF	TGTGCCAGTAGAGAGGAGGCTGGGGCCAACGTCCTGACTTTC
TRBV7-6	.	TRBJ2-5	TRBD2	CASSDPFGLAGPKTQYF	TGTGCCAGCAGCGACCCCTTTGGACTAGCGGGGCCCAAGACCCAGTACTTC
TRBV4-1	.	TRBJ1-2	.	CASSQGNGGVGGYTF	TGCGCCAGCAGCCAAGGGAATGGCGGGGTAGGAGGCTACACCTTC
TRBV5-1	.	TRBJ2-1	.	CASRGALSSYNEQFF	TGCGCCAGCAGGGGAGCCCTCAGCTCCTACAATGAGCAGTTCTTC
TRBV6-1	.	TRBJ2-5	.	CASSGGFRDSGFRTQYF	TGTGCCAGCAGTGGCGGATTCAGGGATTCGGGGTTCAGGACCCAGTACTTC
TRBV29-1	.	TRBJ2-7	.	CSVEDLGGSYEQYF	TGCAGCGTTGAAGATCTAGGAGGGTCCTACGAGCAGTACTTC
TRBV10-3	.	TRBJ1-1	.	CAISDPTGRPEAFF	TGTGCCATCAGTGACCCTACAGGGAGGCCTGAAGCTTTCTTT
TRBV11-2	.	TRBJ2-1	TRBD1	CASSLRGGAYNEQFF	TGTGCCAGCAGCTTACGAGGGGGCGCCTACAATGAGCAGTTCTTC
TRBV7-9	.	TRBJ2-7	TRBD1	CASSLTGVGEQYF	TGTGCCAGCAGCTTGACAGGGGTGGGAGAGCAGTACTTC
TRBV7-2	.	TRBJ1-2	.	CASKAAGSNYGYTF	TGTGCCAGCAAAGCGGCAGGGTCTAACTATGGCTACACCTTC
TRBV29-1	few	TRBJ2-1	TRBD2	CSVSGTSDYNEQFF	TGCAGCGTCTCCGGGACTAGCGACTACAATGAGCAGTTCTTC
TRBV11-3	.	TRBJ2-1	.	CASSLNRVNEQFF	TGTGCCAGCAGCTTAAATCGGGTTAATGAGCAGTTCTTC
TRBV11-2	.	TRBJ1-5	.	CASSLSQGDQPQHF	TGTGCCAGCAGCTTGTCACAGGGCGATCAGCCCCAGCATTTT
TRBV29-1	.	TRBJ2-1	TRBD1	CSVEMGTGDNEQFF	TGCAGCGTTGAAATGGGGACAGGGGATAATGAGCAGTTCTTC
TRBV7-3	.	TRBJ1-1	.	CASSPGAGNTEAFF	TGTGCCAGCAGCCCAGGGGCTGGAAACACTGAAGCTTTCTTT
TRBV10-3	.	TRBJ1-2	TRBD1	CAISESLAGGFNYGYTF	TGTGCCATCAGTGAGTCCCTGGCAGGGGGCTTTAACTATGGCTACACCTTC
TRBV2	.	TRBJ2-7	TRBD2	CASSGASGSVEQYF	TGTGCCAGCAGTGGGGCTAGCGGGAGCGTCGAGCAGTACTTC
TRBV7-3	few	TRBJ2-3	.	CASSSLGTGGDTQYF	TGTGCCAGCAGCTCCCTAGGGACGGGCGGGGATACGCAGTATTTT
TRBV6-1	.	TRBJ1-2	.	CASFQGGYGYTF	TGTGCCAGCTTCCAGGGCGGCTATGGCTACACCTTC
TRBV11-2	few	TRBJ1-1	.	CASSLGIGNTEAFF	TGTGCCAGCAGCTTAGGAATAGGGAACACTGAAGCTTTCTTT
TRBV15	.	TRBJ2-3	TRBD2	CATSRDLGGSGDTDTQYF	TGTGCCACCAGCAGAGATCTCGGCGGGAGTGGGGACACAGATACGCAGTATTTT
TRBV30	few	TRBJ1-5	.	CAWSGTTLNQPQHF	TGTGCCTGGAGCGGGACAACCCTCAATCAGCCCCAGCATTTT
TRBV11-2	.	TRBJ2-5	.	CASSRERGGETQYF	TGTGCCAGCAGCAGAGAGAGGGGCGGCGAGACCCAGTACTTC
TRBV30	.	TRBJ2-1	TRBD1	CACRRDRVADEQFF	TGTGCCTGTCGCCGGGACAGGGTTGCGGATGAGCAGTTCTTC
TRBV11-3	.	TRBJ2-7	.	CASSSKTPDMGYGEQYF	TGTGCCAGCAGCTCCAAAACCCCGGACATGGGGTATGGGGAGCAGTACTTC
TRBV10-3	.	TRBJ2-5	TRBD1	CAISEAGTERGETQYF	TGTGCCATCAGTGAGGCCGGGACAGAGCGAGGAGAGACCCAGTACTTC
TRBV5-1	.	TRBJ1-2	.	CASSPRGGSEGYTF	TGCGCCAGCAGCCCGCGGGGGGGATCGGAAGGCTACACCTTC
TRBV2	once	TRBJ2-1	TRBD1	CASMLGQGRHNEQFF	TGTGCCAGCATGTTGGGACAGGGGCGCCACAATGAGCAGTTCTTC
TRBV6-1	.	TRBJ2-5	.	CASILGTQETQYF	TGTGCCAGCATTCTCGGGACCCAAGAGACCCAGTACTTC
TRBV5-4	.	TRBJ1-2	TRBD1	CASSSLVGQALYGYTF	TGTGCCAGCAGCAGCTTGGTAGGACAGGCCTTATATGGCTACACCTTC
TRBV25-1	.	TRBJ1-3	TRBD1	CASGGQANSGNTIYF	TGTGCCAGCGGGGGACAGGCAAACTCTGGAAACACCATATATTTT
TRBV4-1	.	TRBJ2-5	.	CASSQLLGRETQYF	TGCGCCAGCAGCCAGCTACTAGGAAGAGAGACCCAGTACTTC
TRBV29-1	.	TRBJ2-3	.	CSVVRTDTQYF	TGCAGCGTTGTCCGCACAGATACGCAGTATTTT
TRBV6-6	.	TRBJ1-6	.	CASSYGWKNSPLHF	TGTGCCAGCAGTTACGGGTGGAAGAATTCACCCCTCCACTTT
TRBV30	.	TRBJ1-2	TRBD1	CAWTPGQVGGYTF	TGTGCCTGGACCCCGGGACAGGTGGGAGGCTACACCTTC
TRBV29-1	once	TRBJ2-3	.	CSVGGTVTDTQYF	TGCAGCGTCGGGGGGACAGTCACAGATACGCAGTATTTT
TRBV11-2	.	TRBJ2-1	.	CASSLGRREQFF	TGTGCCAGCAGCCTGGGACGGCGTGAGCAGTTCTTC
TRBV5-1	few	TRBJ2-1	.	CASSLSGPYNEQFF	TGCGCCAGCAGCTTGTCGGGACCTTACAATGAGCAGTTCTTC
TRBV2	.	TRBJ1-5	.	CASSGQNQPQHF	TGTGCCAGCAGCGGACAGAATCAGCCCCAGCATTTT
TRBV5-6	few	TRBJ1-5	.	CASSLRGANQPQHF	TGTGCCAGCAGCTTGAGGGGGGCCAATCAGCCCCAGCATTTT
TRBV6-1	few	TRBJ2-3	.	CASSSMGQYF	TGTGCCAGCAGCTCCATGGGGCAGTATTTT
TRBV5-4	.	TRBJ1-1	.	CASSSARVRDTEAFF	TGTGCCAGCAGTTCCGCCAGGGTTCGGGACACTGAAGCTTTCTTT
TRBV10-3	few	TRBJ2-7	.	CAITGSSYEQYF	TGTGCCATCACTGGGAGCTCCTACGAGCAGTACTTC
TRBV18	.	TRBJ2-5	.	CASSPRVAEETQYF	TGTGCCAGCTCACCACGTGTGGCTGAAGAGACCCAGTACTTC
TRBV29-1	.	TRBJ2-1	TRBD2	CSAAGLADYNEQFF	TGCAGCGCCGCGGGACTAGCGGATTACAATGAGCAGTTCTTC
TRBV4-1	.	TRBJ1-5	TRBD1	CASSQPTGTANNQPQHF	TGCGCCAGCAGCCAACCCACCGGGACAGCTAACAATCAGCCCCAGCATTTT
TRBV4-1	.	TRBJ2-6	.	CASSALTGANVLTF	TGCGCCAGCAGCGCCCTTACAGGGGCCAACGTCCTGACTTTC
TRBV6-1	.	TRBJ1-1	.	CASRADPGGYLEAFF	TGTGCCAGCCGTGCCGACCCGGGAGGCTATTTAGAAGCTTTCTTT
TRBV6-5	.	TRBJ2-7	TRBD1	CATRGQGSYEQYF	TGTGCCACCAGGGGACAGGGCAGCTACGAGCAGTACTTC
TRBV6-4	.	TRBJ1-2	.	CASSDVEKGMGGYTF	TGTGCCAGCAGTGACGTCGAAAAAGGAATGGGAGGCTACACCTTC
TRBV7-3	.	TRBJ2-6	.	CASSPYEHSGANVLTF	TGTGCCAGCAGCCCATATGAGCACTCTGGGGCCAACGTCCTGACTTTC
TRBV30	.	TRBJ1-4	.	CAWNQNGGHEKLFF	TGTGCCTGGAACCAAAACGGGGGGCATGAAAAACTGTTTTTT
TRBV5-1	few	TRBJ1-2	.	CASTLGRADLGYTF	TGCGCCAGCACCTTGGGCAGGGCGGATCTTGGCTACACCTTC